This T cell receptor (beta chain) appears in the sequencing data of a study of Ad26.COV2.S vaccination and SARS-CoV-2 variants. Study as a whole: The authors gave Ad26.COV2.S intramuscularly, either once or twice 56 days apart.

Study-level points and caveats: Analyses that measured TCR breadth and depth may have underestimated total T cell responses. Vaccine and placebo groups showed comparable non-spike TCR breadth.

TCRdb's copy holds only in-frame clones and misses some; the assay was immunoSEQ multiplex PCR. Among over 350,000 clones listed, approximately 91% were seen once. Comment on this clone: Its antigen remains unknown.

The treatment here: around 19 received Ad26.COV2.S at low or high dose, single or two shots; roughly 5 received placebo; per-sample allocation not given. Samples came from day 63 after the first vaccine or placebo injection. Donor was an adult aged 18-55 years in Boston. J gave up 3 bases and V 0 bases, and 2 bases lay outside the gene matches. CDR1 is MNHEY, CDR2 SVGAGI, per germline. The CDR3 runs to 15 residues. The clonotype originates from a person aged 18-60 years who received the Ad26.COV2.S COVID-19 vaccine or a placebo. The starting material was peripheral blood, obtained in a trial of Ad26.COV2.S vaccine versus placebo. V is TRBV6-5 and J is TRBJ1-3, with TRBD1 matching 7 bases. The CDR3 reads CASSYSTGRGNTIYF. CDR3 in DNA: TGTGCCAGCAGTTACTCGACAGGGCGTGGAAACACCATATATTTT.